Included here is one T cell receptor beta chain sequence, with context. Its antigen is still unknown. No base qualities exist here, and no much larger clone lies one base off it. This sample is part of a study of cytomegalovirus exposure and HLA in healthy donors (dated 2017 in TCRdb). Context from the whole study: According to an earlier analysis of several hundred of the donors, some 180 million T cells yielded some 120 million unique TCR beta sequences and around 300 Gb of sequence data. The genetic ancestry cluster associated with self-reported Caucasian donors included roughly 84% of the roughly 410 genotyped donors. A later analysis re-examined previously published TCR beta repertoires from about 700 donors and added high-resolution HLA genotyping to investigate patterns of TCR occurrence. The study aimed to test whether signatures of past pathogen exposure could be identified by cataloging public T cell receptors. All discovery cohort repertoires had been generated using a single sequencing platform. Besides the first cohort of 666 subjects, a separate validation cohort made up of 95 to 150 different subjects was used. Among around 400 genotyped donors of the cohort, an average of roughly 240,000 unique TCR beta nucleotide sequences were sequenced per donor, roughly 18% of them non-productive. Both class I and class II loci were covered by HLA typing, at four-digit resolution. Donor age, sex, ethnicity and CMV serostatus were compiled alongside the repertoire data. Typing coverage differed by locus: A, B, C, DRB1 and DQB1 were typed in roughly 629-640 donors, DQA1 in about 560, DPA1 in 600 to 610, and DPB1 in approximately 450. An early release that covered fewer than 750 HLA-typed donors contained approximately 300 gigabases of sequencing data and 80 million or so unique TCR sequences. To predict cytomegalovirus infection status, the study combined high-throughput TCR immunosequencing, statistical association of individual TCRs with disease status, and machine learning. An earlier analysis of approximately 500 of the donors applied high-throughput TCR beta sequencing to assess whether each TCR beta V gene segment acted as functional or pseudogenic. Rather than drawing on any new phenotypic data, the later analysis identified candidate immune exposures from TCR beta sequences and the way those sequences occurred across donors. A later genetic analysis took genome-wide SNP genotypes for about 65% of the roughly 670 donors and used that subset as a discovery cohort. The T cell repertoires of roughly 660 subjects were profiled by immunosequencing and related to cytomegalovirus serostatus. Roughly five DR-DQ haplotypes were treated as single units for association and clustering because of strong linkage in the cohort.

Inclusive of the bounding cysteine and phenylalanine, the CDR3 is 17 residues long. Only CDR3 DNA is held: 51 bases, read in frame from base 1. V lost 4 bases and J lost 2 bases, and the count of bases not matched to a germline gene is 7. Taken from the germline V gene (reference sequence), the CDR1 and CDR2 loops are SEHNR and FQNEAQ. The cohort was made up of approximately 670 healthy bone marrow donors. All cohort members were sampled while nominally healthy, although unrecorded immune exposures were likely present. The donor was CMV seropositive and belonged to the group of about 290 seropositive cohort members. Every donor gave a peripheral blood sample, and the peripheral blood mononuclear cells from that sample were used for TCR beta sequencing. Genomic DNA was extracted from the blood cell samples with the Qiagen DNeasy Blood Extraction Kit. The library was obtained by the immunoSEQ multiplex PCR assay. The multiplex PCR relied on a mix of 60 forward primers for TCR Vbeta segments and 13 reverse primers for TCR Jbeta segments. Amplification of the CDR3 region of rearranged TCR beta genes was performed with a multiplex PCR assay on genomic DNA. The amplified TCR beta libraries were sequenced on the Illumina HiSeq System as 87-base-pair reads. The paper's processing steps were these. Across the 670 or so repertoires, a later analysis counted tens of millions of unique TCR beta chains, roughly 11 million of which were shared by at least two donors. A nearest-neighbor algorithm error-corrected the raw reads and collapsed the reads into unique sequences, merging closely related sequences to remove PCR and sequencing errors. V, D and J gene segments were assigned by aligning CDR3 sequences to IMGT reference sequences. For a sequence to be retained, at least a six-nucleotide match to both a V gene segment and a J gene segment was required. Rearrangements were classified as productive when the CDR3 lacked stop codons and remained in frame with V and J, and all other rearrangements were classified as non-productive. Following IMGT convention, CDR3 was defined as the stretch from the second conserved V-encoded cysteine up to the conserved J-encoded phenylalanine. In an earlier analysis of more than 550 of the donors, sequences lacking an unambiguous match to a single V gene segment were excluded. An earlier analysis of 587 of the donors called V segments functional above 56.7% productive rearrangements and segregating when the between-donor standard deviation exceeded 5%. A statistical classification framework was built to diagnose cytomegalovirus status from the catalog of TCR beta chain sequences. In a later analysis, V and J genes were assigned by comparing TCR nucleotide sequences against IMGT/GENE-DB human TR gene sequences. A later analysis assigned CDR3 sequences and most-parsimonious VDJ recombination scenarios with the TCRdist pipeline. A later analysis defined each TCR beta chain by its CDR3 amino acid sequence plus V-gene family, and excluded reads lacking a unique V-gene family. A later analysis removed 550 to 700 highly shared, low-generation-probability nucleotide sequences to deal with suspected cross-contamination and a sequencing artifact. For each public chain, a later analysis derived a clonal expansion index from normalized ranks of inferred template counts within each repertoire. In a later analysis, generation probabilities were computed using a VDJ recombination model fitted to out-of-frame rearrangements, and the results were checked against IGoR. In a later analysis, TCR-TCR, TCR-HLA and TCR-CMV co-occurrence was scored with hypergeometric tests, and a repertoire-size bias correction was applied to TCR pairs. In a later analysis, false discovery rates were estimated by permuting HLA or CMV assignments 20 times. In a later analysis, co-occurring TCRs were grouped using DBSCAN, and TCRdist sequence similarity was added for clustering within HLA-allele-positive subsets. Repertoires with fewer than 30,000 or more than 120,000 public chains, plus five repertoires with anomalous nucleotide sharing, were excluded from co-occurrence clustering. TCRdb carries this immuneACCESS record with in-frame sequences only. Its versions omit some clonotypes, under half of them owing to an unresolved V gene in the studies checked, with the rest unexplained. The V and J calls and clone size are taken from that table; D and trimming were inferred from the DNA. This sample has about 160,000 clones in its table, and about 75% of those were observed once. The ten largest clonotypes hold 3% of the sample.

General findings and caveats noted by the study authors: Compared with the 666-donor mean, donors in an Asian-associated ancestry cluster had fewer N-insertions in productive TCRs, according to a later genetic analysis. Most TCR sequences were observed very rarely across donors, whereas some public TCRs were present in many individuals. When HLA alleles, especially DR and DQ, strongly co-occurred, attributing TCR associations to individual alleles was difficult. According to the authors, the approach could potentially be generalized to other disease states and immunological phenotypes. In an earlier analysis of approximately 590 of the donors, most TCR beta V segments were observed in productive rearrangements about 87% or about 30% of the time, broadly matching IMGT annotations. Because counts were too low, approximately 15 rarely observed V segments, including chromosome 9 orphons, were excluded from the earlier analysis of 500 to 700 of the donors. In this cohort, only TCR beta chains were sequenced, and detectable features were limited by the absence of alpha or paired-chain data. Sequencing depth was assumed to be roughly uniform across donors in the presence/absence analyses, though that assumption may not hold. A further reported finding was that TCR beta sequences accurately predicted the HLA-A and HLA-B alleles for most subjects in the first cohort. The study listed around 160 TCR beta chains as associated with cytomegalovirus. According to a later analysis, TCR association rates differed among HLA loci, with DRB1 alleles showing the most associated TCRs and HLA-C alleles showing the fewest. The classifier was reported to diagnose cytomegalovirus status with high specificity and sensitivity in both the original cohort and the validation cohort. In a later genetic analysis, a missense DCLRE1C variant was associated with V-gene and J-gene trimming of TCR beta chains, and the association was replicated in an independent cohort. Correlated functional status among segregating V segments might reflect linkage disequilibrium, but an unknown experimental factor could not be ruled out. Immune exposure information for the cohort was limited to CMV serostatus. A later analysis found that most CMV-associated TCR beta chains appeared HLA-restricted, with HLA associations seemingly driven largely by CMV exposure. In a later analysis, around 15,000 TCR beta sequences were associated with specific HLA alleles at a false discovery rate of 0.05. Several of the top co-occurrence clusters appeared to be linked to parvovirus B19, influenza, CMV and Epstein-Barr virus, according to a later analysis. A cluster of highly shared sequence variants was judged likely to be a technical artifact of the sequencing pipeline. A few of the identified cytomegalovirus-associated TCR beta chains were confirmed in vitro to be specific for cytomegalovirus antigens. In a later analysis, HLA-associated TCR beta chains showed more clonal expansion and lower generation probabilities than non-associated chains that were equally common. HLA typing was unavailable for some donors at each locus, so association tests used only the typed subset. Some IMGT-functional V segments, including TRBV6-2 and TRBV6-3, could not be told apart with the 87-base-pair reads, so those segments were excluded.

The V gene is TRBV7-9 and the J gene is TRBJ2-1, with 11 bases matching TRBD2. The sample was PBMCs. The clonotype was recovered from a woman aged 45-60 years in good health and CMV-seropositive. The DNA reads TGTGCCAGCAGCTACCGACTAGCGGGGATTGCCTACAATGAGCAGTTCTTC. It codes for CASSYRLAGIAYNEQFF.